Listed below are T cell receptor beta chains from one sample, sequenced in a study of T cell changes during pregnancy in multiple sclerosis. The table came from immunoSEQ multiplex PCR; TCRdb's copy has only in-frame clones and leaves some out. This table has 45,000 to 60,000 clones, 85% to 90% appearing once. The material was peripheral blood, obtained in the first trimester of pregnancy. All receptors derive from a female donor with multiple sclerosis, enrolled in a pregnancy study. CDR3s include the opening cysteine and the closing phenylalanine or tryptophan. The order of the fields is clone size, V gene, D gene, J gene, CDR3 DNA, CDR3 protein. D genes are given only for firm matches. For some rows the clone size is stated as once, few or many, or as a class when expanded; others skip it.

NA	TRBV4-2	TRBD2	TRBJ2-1	TGTGCCAGCAGCCAAGGGGGGGGTAGCGGGGCTTACACCTCCTACAATGAGCAGTTCTTC	CASSQGGGSGAYTSYNEQFF
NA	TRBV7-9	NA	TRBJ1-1	TGTGCCAGCAGCTTAGAGGGAGGGGACACTGAAGCTTTCTTT	CASSLEGGDTEAFF
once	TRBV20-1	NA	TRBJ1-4	TGCAGCGGGAGTCGAGGTGAAAAACTGTTTTTT	CSGSRGEKLFF
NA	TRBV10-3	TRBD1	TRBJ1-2	TGTGCCATCATGGGGACAGAGAGTCCATCAAGAGTCTACACCTTC	CAIMGTESPSRVYTF
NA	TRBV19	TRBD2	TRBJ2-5	TGTGCCAGTAGTAAGGGACTAGCGGGAGAACAAGAGACCCAGTACTTC	CASSKGLAGEQETQYF
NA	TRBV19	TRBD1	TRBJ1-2	TGTGCCAGTAGTATAAAGGACAGGTTCTATGGCTACACCTTC	CASSIKDRFYGYTF
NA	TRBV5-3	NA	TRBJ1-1	TGTGCCAGAGTCGCTGAAGCTTTCTTT	CARVAEAFF
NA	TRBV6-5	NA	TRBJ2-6	TGTGCCAGCAGTCCCCAGAGGGCTGGGGCCAACGTCCTGACTTTC	CASSPQRAGANVLTF
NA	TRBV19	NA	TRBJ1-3	TGTGCCAGTACCCTAACGCGGTTTCACTCTGGAAACACCATATATTTT	CASTLTRFHSGNTIYF
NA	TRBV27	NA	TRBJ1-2	TGTGCCAGCAGTTTTTCGTTCCGGGGGAACTATGGCTACACCTTC	CASSFSFRGNYGYTF
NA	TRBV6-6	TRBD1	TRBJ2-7	TGTGCCAGCACCCCCCCGCCGACAGGGCTGGCTAGCGAGCAGTACTTC	CASTPPPTGLASEQYF
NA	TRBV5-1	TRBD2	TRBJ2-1	TGCGCCAGCAGCTTGAGGGCGGGGGCCTACAATGAGCAGTTCTTC	CASSLRAGAYNEQFF
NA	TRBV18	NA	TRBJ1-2	TGTGCCAGCTCAAGACAATCGGCAGGGGCTAACTATGGCTACACCTTC	CASSRQSAGANYGYTF
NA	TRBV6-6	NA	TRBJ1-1	TGTGCCAGCAGCCTAGGAGGGGAAAACACTGAAGCTTTCTTT	CASSLGGENTEAFF
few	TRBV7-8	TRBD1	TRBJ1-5	TGTGCCAGCAGCCGCGCTGGGACAGTAGATCAGCCCCAGCATTTT	CASSRAGTVDQPQHF
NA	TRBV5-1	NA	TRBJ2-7	TGCGCCAGCAGCTTCCGGGGGATCTCCTACGAGCAGTACTTC	CASSFRGISYEQYF
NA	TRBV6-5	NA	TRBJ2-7	TGTGCCAGCAGCTTTGGAAGAGGGCCGAGCTACGAGCAGTACTTC	CASSFGRGPSYEQYF
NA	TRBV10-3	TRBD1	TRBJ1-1	TGTGCCATCAGTGAGTCCCTAGGACAGGGGGACACTGAAGCTTTCTTT	CAISESLGQGDTEAFF
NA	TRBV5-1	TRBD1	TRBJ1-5	TGCGCCAGCAGCTCGGGACAGCCCCAGGGGCCCCAGCATTTT	CASSSGQPQGPQHF
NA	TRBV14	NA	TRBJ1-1	TGTGCCAGCAGCCAAGATGGGGACTTCCTCGGGACTGAAGCTTTCTTT	CASSQDGDFLGTEAFF
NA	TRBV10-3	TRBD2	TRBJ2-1	TGTGCCATCACAGCCCTAGCGGGGGGCCGCACTTACAATGAGCAGTTCTTC	CAITALAGGRTYNEQFF
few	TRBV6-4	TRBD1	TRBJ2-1	TGTGCCAGCAGTGACGGGACAGGGGGCAATGAGCAGTTCTTC	CASSDGTGGNEQFF
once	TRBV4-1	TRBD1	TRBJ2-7	TGCGCCAGCAGCCAAGATAGGGGGCGCCCCGAGCAGTACTTC	CASSQDRGRPEQYF
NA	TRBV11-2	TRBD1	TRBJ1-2	TGTGCCAGCAGCTTCACGACAGGGAACTATGGCTACACCTTC	CASSFTTGNYGYTF
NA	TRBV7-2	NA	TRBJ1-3	TGTGCCAGCAGCTCACAGGGATCCGGAAACACCATATATTTT	CASSSQGSGNTIYF
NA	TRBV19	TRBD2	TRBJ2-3	TGTGCCAGTAGTTGGCGGGGGGGCCGGGATACGCAGTATTTT	CASSWRGGRDTQYF